The 29 T cell receptor beta chains listed next were all sequenced from one sample in a study of T cell responses to AZD1222 COVID-19 vaccine. The data were produced by immunoSEQ multiplex PCR, yet TCRdb's version contains in-frame clones alone and is incomplete. The sample consists of roughly 110,000 clones, approximately 87% of them appearing once. The sample here was peripheral blood, taken on day 0 of AZD1222 vaccination. The receptors shown here come from an adult in good health.

This sequence joins TRBV7-9 and TRBJ2-1; TRBD2 aligns across 7 bases. The CDR3 sequence is 16 residues long. V shed 3 bases, J shed 9 bases, and the junction held 14 bases outside the gene matches. Germline loops: CDR1 SEHNR, CDR2 FQNEAQ (reference sequence). This chain's CDR3 is CASSLSQAGVSFEQFF. In nucleotides, the CDR3 is TGTGCCAGCAGCTTGAGTCAGGCGGGAGTTAGTTTTGAGCAGTTCTTC.

This clone was picked up a small number of times. This chain joins TRBV27 and TRBJ2-1, with TRBD2 matching over 10 bases. J gave up 7 bases and V 3 bases, and 6 bases lay outside the gene matches. The CDR3 runs to 15 residues. Germline CDR1 MNHEY, CDR2 SMNVEV (reference sequence). In nucleotides, the CDR3 is TGTGCCAGCAGTTTCTTAGGACTAGCGGATAATGAGCAGTTCTTC. It yields the protein CASSFLGLADNEQFF.

This sequence joins TRBV19 and TRBJ1-5, with 11 bases fitting TRBD1. The V segment lost 6 bases and the J segment 4 bases; nucleotides outside the gene matches: 8. In germline, CDR1 is LNHDA, CDR2 SQIVND (reference sequence). This CDR3 region has 16 residues. The CDR3: CASRFRDRGANQPQHF. The CDR3 DNA reads TGTGCCAGTAGGTTCAGGGACAGGGGGGCTAATCAGCCCCAGCATTTT.

The chain is built from TRBV6-5 and TRBJ1-6; 8 bases are a match to TRBD1. The CDR3 covers 13 residues. With V trimmed by 8 bases and J by 6 bases, 3 bases remained unmatched. From germline, CDR1 is MNHEY and CDR2 SVGAGI. The CDR3 sequence is CASRTGINSPLHF. CDR3 in DNA: TGTGCCAGCCGGACAGGGATTAATTCACCCCTCCACTTT.

This clone was picked up one time. The chain recombines TRBV3-1 (or the pseudogene TRBV3-2) with TRBJ2-1, with D hard to call. The germline V gene encodes CDR1 LGHDT and CDR2 YNNKEL (reference sequence). The CDR3 sequence is 16 residues long. V was cut by 1 base and J by 6 bases, with 16 bases left in between. CDR3 sequence reads: CASSQGAVYVGNEQFF. The CDR3 DNA reads TGTGCCAGCAGCCAAGGGGCAGTCTACGTGGGCAATGAGCAGTTCTTC.

This sequence joins TRBV29-1 and TRBJ2-7; 7 nucleotides match TRBD2. The CDR3 covers 13 residues. After removal of 6 bases from V and 3 bases from J, the junction contained 8 bases not matched to a gene. Germline-derived CDR1 and CDR2 are SQVTM and ANQGSEA. The CDR3 reads CSVAVTSDYEQYF. The DNA of the CDR3 is TGCAGCGTGGCCGTTACTAGCGACTACGAGCAGTACTTC.

The chain employs TRBV4-2 and TRBJ1-4; perhaps TRBD1 as D (5 bases). V was clipped by 0 bases and J by 6 bases, with 11 bases between them. CDR1 is LGHNA and CDR2 is YNFKEQ in the germline V gene. The CDR3 is 15 residues long. CDR3 nucleotide sequence: TGTGCCAGCAGCCAAGAAAGTAGGGGTGATGAAAAACTGTTTTTT. Protein sequence: CASSQESRGDEKLFF.

The chain employs TRBV7-2 and TRBJ2-3; TRBD2 might be the D (5 bases). The CDR3 runs 15 residues. Trimming pared 2 bases from V and 4 bases from J, leaving 13 bases between. Germline V lookup: CDR1 SGHTA, CDR2 FQGNSA. The CDR3 region has the DNA TGTGCCAGCAGCTTAAGAACTAGTGGGTCAGATACGCAGTATTTT. As protein: CASSLRTSGSDTQYF.

The chain carries TRBV7-9 and TRBJ1-1; TRBD1 is a possible D gene (5 bases). The CDR3 has 13 residues. Germline CDR1 reads SEHNR; CDR2 reads FQNEAQ (reference sequence). V lost 7 bases to trimming and J lost 1 base, with 10 bases between them. The CDR3 DNA reads TGTGCCAGCAACGCGAGGGGGAACACTGAAGCTTTCTTT. It encodes CASNARGNTEAFF.

V is TRBV28 and J is TRBJ1-6; unclear D gene. Germline CDR1 and CDR2: MDHEN and SYDVKM. There are 13 residues in the CDR3. V lost 6 bases to trimming and J lost 5 bases, with 8 bases between them. The CDR3: CASSRVDNSPLHF. In nucleotides, the CDR3 is TGTGCCAGCAGCCGGGTGGATAATTCACCCCTCCACTTT.

This clone was picked up a small number of times. V is TRBV5-1 and J is TRBJ1-5, with D possibly being TRBD1 (6 bases). V shed 0 bases and J shed 4 bases, with 8 bases lying between them. This CDR3 spans 14 amino acids. Germline V gene sequence: CDR1 SGHRS, CDR2 YFSETQ. The CDR3 DNA is TGCGCCAGCAGCTTGGAGGGGGGGAATCAGCCCCAGCATTTT. Its protein product is CASSLEGGNQPQHF.

Here the CDR3 DNA reads TGTGCCAGCAGCCCGGGACCGACCTATAATTCACCCCTCCACTTT. Translating it yields CASSPGPTYNSPLHF. V and J are TRBV3-1 (or the pseudogene TRBV3-2) and TRBJ1-6; D may be TRBD1 (5 bases). The length of the CDR3 is 15 residues. Germline V gene sequence: CDR1 LGHDT, CDR2 YNNKEL (reference sequence). Between the trimmed V and J ends, which lost 4 bases and 2 bases, there was a span of 9 bases.

For this clone: The same CDR3 is also encoded by other DNA sequences in this sample. This chain connects TRBV20-1 to TRBJ1-2, with unresolved D. Between the trimmed V and J ends, which lost 5 bases and 8 bases, there was a span of 12 bases. The CDR3 contains 11 residues. In germline, CDR1 is DFQATT, CDR2 SNEGSKA (reference sequence). CDR3 nucleotide sequence: TGCAGTGCTCTACGGGGAGGAGGCTACACCTTC. The encoded protein is CSALRGGGYTF.

The chain is built from TRBV5-6 and TRBJ1-4; D is undetermined. Per germline, CDR1 SGHDT and CDR2 YYEEEE. Between the trimmed V and J ends, which lost 0 bases and 6 bases, there was a span of 3 bases. The CDR3 runs to 12 residues. The CDR3 DNA sequence: TGTGCCAGCAGCTTGGGGGATGAAAAACTGTTTTTT. The encoded protein is CASSLGDEKLFF.

This clone was observed a single time. This chain uses TRBV21-1 with TRBJ1-3. TRBV21-1 is tagged as a pseudogene. CDR3 length equals 16 residues. In DNA, the CDR3 is TGTGCCAGCAGCAACTTACCGGGTCTCTCTGGAAACACCATATATTTT. It yields the protein CASSNLPGLSGNTIYF.

This clone occurred once. The CDR3 DNA sequence: TGTGCCAGCAGTTACTCGAACAGGGGCAAACAGATTGAGCAGTTCTTC. Translation gives CASSYSNRGKQIEQFF. The V gene is TRBV6-2 or TRBV6-3, the J gene TRBJ2-1, with 7 bases aligning to TRBD1. Germline V gene data show CDR1 as MNHEY and CDR2 as SVGEGT. The junction had 11 bases not matched to a gene; V was cut back by 0 bases and J by 9 bases. The CDR3 extends over 16 amino acids.

This chain uses TRBV28 with TRBJ1-6; D gene ambiguous. The CDR3 length is 14 residues. Looked up from germline, CDR1 is MDHEN and CDR2 is SYDVKM. Trimming pared 5 bases from V and 5 bases from J, leaving 10 bases between. The CDR3 is CASSPYRNNSPLHF. In nucleotides, the CDR3 is TGTGCCAGCAGTCCATACAGAAATAATTCACCCCTCCACTTT. Looking up the rest from reference TRBV28 and TRBJ1-6 gives the full variable domain: DVKVTQSSRYLVKRTGEKVFLECVQDMDHENMFWYRQDPGLGLRLIYFSYDVKMKEKGDIPEGYSVSREKKERFSLILESASTNQTSMYLCASSPYRNNSPLHFGNGTRLTVT.

A few counts support this clone. The rearrangement links TRBV6-2 or TRBV6-3 to TRBJ1-6; D unclear. V lost 0 bases and J lost 8, with 5 bases in between. The CDR3 covers 13 residues. Germline assignment: CDR1 MNHEY and CDR2 SVGEGT. CDR3 bases: TGTGCCAGCAGTTACTCCGGGGATTCACCCCTCCACTTT. Translation: CASSYSGDSPLHF.

This chain connects TRBV19 to TRBJ1-5, with a tentative D call TRBD1 (6 bases). The V end was cut by 1 base, the J end by 7 bases, with 14 bases between. The CDR3 contains 15 residues. Germline CDR1 reads LNHDA; CDR2 reads SQIVND (reference sequence). As DNA, the CDR3 is TGTGCCAGTAGTATAGTCCAACAGGGCCAACAGCCCCAGCATTTT. Residues: CASSIVQQGQQPQHF.

The CDR3: CASTDNAFRGQTYNEQFF. In DNA form, the CDR3 reads TGTGCCAGTACCGATAATGCCTTCAGGGGGCAGACCTACAATGAGCAGTTCTTC. The chain uses TRBV19 and TRBJ2-1, with 8 bases identical to TRBD1. This CDR3 has 18 residues. Trimming cost V 7 bases and J 2 bases; bases outside gene matches: 16. Germline lookup yields CDR1 LNHDA and CDR2 SQIVND (reference sequence).

The V and J genes are TRBV11-2 and TRBJ1-2; the D gene is possibly TRBD1 (6 bases). The CDR3 has 15 amino acids. V lost 5 bases, J lost 6 bases, and 19 bases lay in between. Germline V gene sequence: CDR1 SGHAT, CDR2 FQNNGV. In DNA, the CDR3 is TGTGCCAGCAGCGACCGGAGAACAGGGCATGATGGCTACACCTTC. Translated: CASSDRRTGHDGYTF.

The chain uses TRBV10-3 and TRBJ1-2; D is ambiguous. The germline V gene has CDR1 ENHRY and CDR2 SYGVKD. Trimming shortened V by 4 bases and J by 2 bases, and 5 bases separated the two germline ends. This CDR3 region has 12 residues. The CDR3 loop is CAISGRNYGYTF. For the CDR3, the DNA is TGTGCCATCAGTGGACGGAACTATGGCTACACCTTC.

This clone was recorded only once. The chain couples TRBV19 to TRBJ1-1; TRBD1 agrees at 9 bases. The CDR3 is 13 residues long. Germline CDR1 LNHDA, CDR2 SQIVND (reference sequence). Unmatched junction bases numbered 3, after V lost 9 bases and J lost 1 base. CDR3: CASEGQGNTEAFF. The CDR3 DNA sequence: TGTGCCAGCGAGGGACAGGGGAACACTGAAGCTTTCTTT.

The rearrangement joins TRBV5-6 to TRBJ2-1; 10 nucleotides line up with TRBD2. Germline V gene lookup returns CDR1 SGHDT and CDR2 YYEEEE. This CDR3 is 18 amino acids long. V lost 3 bases to trimming and J lost 6 bases; unmatched junction nucleotides: 15. The CDR3 DNA is TGTGCCAGCAGCTGGAGGCTAGCGGGAGTCACGCGGTTCAATGAGCAGTTCTTC. It translates to CASSWRLAGVTRFNEQFF.

This chain links TRBV5-1 with TRBJ2-1; perhaps D is TRBD1 or TRBD2 (5 bases each). Germline V lookup: CDR1 SGHRS, CDR2 YFSETQ. CDR3 length: 16 residues. V was trimmed by 3 bases and J by 0 bases, leaving 13 bases between them. The CDR3 sequence is CASSSGPASSYNEQFF. CDR3 bases: TGCGCCAGCAGCTCGGGGCCAGCTTCCTCCTACAATGAGCAGTTCTTC.

This clone was seen at least ten times. This rearrangement joins TRBV13 to TRBJ1-3; D is unclear. The CDR3 spans 14 residues. V was shortened by 6 bases and J by 4 bases, with 13 bases between the two germline ends. Per germline, CDR1 PRHDT and CDR2 FYEKMQ (reference sequence). CDR3 residues: CASSIFETGNTIYF. In DNA, the CDR3 is TGTGCCAGCAGTATCTTCGAAACGGGAAACACCATATATTTT.

The chain joins TRBV7-2 to TRBJ1-1; D might be TRBD1 (6 bases). CDR3 length equals 14 residues. In germline, CDR1 is SGHTA, CDR2 FQGNSA. V lost 0 bases and J lost 3, with 8 bases in between. In DNA, the CDR3 is TGTGCCAGCAGCTTAGCCAGGGGATACACTGAAGCTTTCTTT. Residues: CASSLARGYTEAFF.

This clone was observed once. The gene calls are TRBV6-6 and TRBJ2-6; a possible D gene is TRBD1 (6 bases). V was clipped by 5 bases and J by 0 bases, with 14 bases between them. The CDR3 contains 17 residues. From germline, CDR1 is MNHNY and CDR2 SVGAGI (reference sequence). CDR3 in DNA: TGTGCCAGCAGTCCACGGGACACCTACTCTGGGGCCAACGTCCTGACTTTC. This gives the protein CASSPRDTYSGANVLTF.

The rearrangement joins TRBV7-9 to TRBJ1-2; 8 nucleotides match TRBD1. J lost 5 bases, V lost 1 base, and 3 bases had no gene match. The CDR3 covers 14 residues. The V gene's germline CDR1 is SEHNR and CDR2 FQNEAQ (reference sequence). The CDR3 is CASSLGTGRYGYTF. In DNA, the CDR3 is TGTGCCAGCAGCTTAGGGACAGGGAGGTATGGCTACACCTTC.